This T cell receptor beta chain was found in a study of cytomegalovirus exposure and HLA in healthy donors. Amplification used 60 Vbeta primers and 13 Jbeta primers. Assay used: immunoSEQ multiplex PCR; TCRdb lists only in-frame clones, some missing. The table lists some 170,000 clones, approximately 88% of them singletons. Germline CDR1 MNHEY, CDR2 SMNVEV (reference sequence). CDR3 length: 13 residues. V was shortened by 1 base and J by 9 bases, with 10 bases between the two germline ends. V and J are TRBV27 and TRBJ2-1; weak D call: TRBD2 (6 bases). The sequenced material came from PBMCs. The sequence came from a woman in her 30s in good health and CMV-seronegative. As DNA, the CDR3 is TGTGCCAGCAGTTTATGGGGGGAGAGTGAGCAGTTCTTC. Its protein is CASSLWGESEQFF.